This T cell receptor beta chain was captured in a study of blood T cell repertoires in COVID-19. In the original analysis: For nucleated cells, counts were estimated from reference gene primer amplification. Sequencing was performed with immunoSEQ multiplex PCR; in TCRdb, only in-frame clones are kept and a portion is missing. The DNA gave D and trimming, while V, J and clone size come from that table. The sample records 59,000 or so clones, roughly 85% being singletons. The sequenced material came from peripheral blood. This receptor was taken from a man in his sixties with acute or convalescent COVID-19.

The DNA for the CDR3 is TGCGCCAGCAGCCTGTCGAGCGGCTCCTACAATGAGCAGTTCTTC. Protein: CASSLSSGSYNEQFF. The rearrangement uses TRBV4-1 and TRBJ2-1; a weak D match, TRBD2 (5 bases). V was clipped by 4 bases and J by 0 bases, with 10 bases between them. Per germline, CDR1 MGHRA and CDR2 YSYEKL. The CDR3 spans 15 residues.